This TCR beta chain was observed in a study of control samples from healthy donors and cancer patients. Sequencing used immunoSEQ multiplex PCR; TCRdb keeps in-frame clones, though not all of them. The repertoire holds some 100,000 clones, with over 85% as singletons. The ends were cut back, 5 bases at V and 7 bases at J, with 15 bases in the middle. The germline gives CDR1 SEHNR, CDR2 FQNEAQ (reference sequence). The CDR3 consists of 14 residues. Sequenced material: blood. J is TRBJ2-1 and V is TRBV7-9, with a tentative D call TRBD2 (6 bases). The sequence came from a human donor in good health. The donor label of this sample is uncertain. The CDR3 loop is CASSPRGLGNEQFF. CDR3 sequence (DNA): TGTGCCAGCAGCCCAAGGGGACTTGGGAATGAGCAGTTCTTC.